This TCR beta chain was profiled in a study of T cells after yellow fever vaccination. Study at large: SMART-Seq v4 Ultra Low Input prepared libraries from low-cell fractions.

Germline V gives CDR1 MNHNS, CDR2 SASEGT. This CDR3 region has 14 residues. V was clipped by 6 bases and J by 0 bases, with 9 bases between them. TCRdb itself ran the 5' RACE reads through MiXCR, one entry per CDR3 protein. Of 620,000 or so distinct CDR3 sequences listed, roughly 17% were seen once; the top ten hold around 16%. About this clonotype itself: The antigen remains unidentified.

Study-wide points: In post-booster samples, most primary-vaccination clones reappeared (around 95% CD4, nearly 90% CD8). The study found a weaker secondary response that peaked faster, day 5 versus 15. There was a possibility that FACS-sorted repertoires contained abundant clonotypes contaminating from the bulk population.

This rearrangement joins TRBV6-1 to TRBJ1-3; D is possibly TRBD1 (5 bases). The sequence was collected from a man aged 18 to 29 who received the YFV17D yellow fever vaccine. The specimen was PBMCs, collected 5 days after the first yellow fever vaccination. The CDR3 nucleotides are TGTGCCAGCAGAGCCAGGGACTCTGGAAACACCATATATTTT. It codes for CASRARDSGNTIYF.